This T cell receptor beta chain was found in a study of blood T cells in healthy people across ages. Study-wide background: Researchers report that template switching captured about one barcoded beta molecule per two T cells.

The study's findings and limits: Any changes in expanded clonotypes were possibly confounded, as donor CMV status remained unknown. Significant beta diversity loss was already apparent by age approximately 37, declining roughly linearly.

Turning to this clonotype: What it binds is not known.

A second roughly 6 to 12 cycle PCR used barcoded and J-beta primers. A 12-random-nucleotide template-switch adaptor tagged each cDNA molecule. One entry per CDR3 protein, called by TCRdb with MiXCR from the 5' RACE reads. The sample has about 1.5 million distinct CDR3 sequences, under 55% seen once. The CDR3 runs to 15 residues. J lost 2 bases, V lost 7 bases, and 9 bases had no gene match. Per germline, CDR1 MNHEY and CDR2 SVGAGI. This TCR was recovered from a young woman in good health. The sequencing input was blood. The chain carries TRBV6-5 and TRBJ2-3; 7 bases align to TRBD1. The CDR3 nucleotides are TGTGCCAGCAAAAACACAGGGGCCCTCACAGATACGCAGTATTTT. Its protein product is CASKNTGALTDTQYF.